This T cell receptor beta chain was recovered during a study of shared clonotypes between healthy human individuals. Study-level findings and limits: Richness estimates generally favored naive over memory subsets.

Using immunoSEQ multiplex PCR, the repertoire was profiled, and TCRdb retains in-frame clones only, with some absent. This sample carries 1,400,000 or so clones, roughly 98.5% of them seen once, and the ten largest clones take approximately 0.38%. The CDR3 runs to 18 residues. V lost 4 bases, J lost 0 bases, and 15 bases stayed unmatched. In regard to this clone: Antigen specificity is unknown.

This sequence originates from a man aged 25-45 years in good health. The chain employs TRBV5-3 and TRBJ1-1; 7 bases are a match to TRBD1. TRBV5-3 is treated as an ORF (open reading frame) with a function not yet certain. The sample comprised naive CD4+ T cells sorted from blood. Subset: CD45RA+ positively selected. The CDR3 sequence is CARSPGRGTVAMNTEAFF. The CDR3 DNA reads as TGTGCCAGAAGCCCCGGTCGGGGGACAGTGGCTATGAACACTGAAGCTTTCTTT.